The 27 T cell receptor beta chains listed next were all sequenced from one sample in a study of identical twins (dated by TCRdb to the mid-2010s). The library came from 5' RACE. The sequencer was an Illumina HiSeq 2000. TCRdb reprocessed the public reads (quality trimming at Q25 with fastp, clone calling with MiXCR) and kept in-frame beta chains. Duplicate CDR3 protein sequences are folded into a single record with the most common DNA and genes. The sample includes roughly 700,000 distinct CDR3 sequences, with around 8.6% observed a single time. The ten biggest clones cover roughly 0.9% of the sample. These same records also appear under a second study, on yellow fever vaccine responses in identical twins.

Sequencing was carried out using PBMCs. These receptors were obtained from a woman in her late teens or twenties in good health.

This clonotype was detected ten times or more. The chain employs TRBV20-1 and TRBJ1-5; the D gene is possibly TRBD1 (6 bases). The germline V gene encodes CDR1 DFQATT and CDR2 SNEGSKA (reference sequence). Trimming cost V 4 bases and J 0 bases, with 10 bases left between them. This CDR3 has 14 amino acids. DNA of the CDR3: TGCAGTGCTAATGACAGGCGTAGCAATCAGCCCCAGCATTTT. This sequence encodes CSANDRRSNQPQHF.

The chain couples TRBV7-2 to TRBJ2-3, with D perhaps matching TRBD2 (6 bases). The CDR3 has 15 residues. Trimming shortened V by 3 bases and J by 2 bases, and 12 bases separated the two germline ends. CDR1 is SGHTA, CDR2 FQGNSA, per germline. CDR3 sequence: CASSFGGDNTDTQYF. Here the CDR3 DNA reads TGTGCCAGCAGCTTCGGGGGAGATAACACAGATACGCAGTATTTT.

The chain has TRBV4-1 and TRBJ2-6; D might be TRBD1 (5 bases). V lost 1 base and J 1 base, leaving 14 bases between the germline ends. The CDR3 consists of 18 residues. Germline lookup yields CDR1 MGHRA and CDR2 YSYEKL. The CDR3 loop reads CASSQGGILLSGANVLTF. The DNA for the CDR3 is TGCGCCAGCAGCCAAGGGGGCATCCTATTATCTGGGGCCAACGTCCTGACTTTC.

The sample holds many counts of this clonotype. The CDR3 nucleotides are TGTGCCAGCAGCTTAGGGCCCGAGCAGTACTTC. Translating it yields CASSLGPEQYF. This chain joins TRBV7-9 and TRBJ2-7; D call uncertain. The length of the CDR3 is 11 residues. Trimming removed 1 base from V and 6 bases from J, with 4 bases in between. The germline V gene has CDR1 SEHNR and CDR2 FQNEAQ (reference sequence).

In its sample, this clonotype was seen many times. The gene calls are TRBV4-3 and TRBJ1-6, with D hard to call. This CDR3 region has 14 residues. V dropped 2 bases and J dropped 10 bases, with 12 bases sitting between them. From germline, CDR1 is LGHNA and CDR2 YSLEER. This chain's CDR3 is CASSQSSYTSPLHF. The CDR3 coding sequence is TGCGCCAGCAGCCAATCATCGTATACGTCACCCCTCCACTTT.

This rearrangement joins TRBV3-1 to TRBJ2-7; D is possibly TRBD2 (7 bases). Germline CDR1 LGHDT, CDR2 YNNKEL (reference sequence). CDR3 length: 16 amino acids. The ends were cut back, 2 bases at V and 2 bases at J, with 16 bases in the middle. This chain's CDR3 is CASSQRGGGRPYEQYF. CDR3 nucleotide sequence: TGTGCCAGCAGCCAAAGGGGCGGGGGCCGGCCCTACGAGCAGTACTTC.

The chain has TRBV6-1 and TRBJ2-5, with 9 bases identical to TRBD2. Germline lookup yields CDR1 MNHNS and CDR2 SASEGT. CDR3 length equals 14 residues. Trimming took 6 bases from V and 1 from J; bases not matched to a gene: 3. CDR3 in amino acids: CASRPTSGQETQYF. The CDR3 DNA is TGTGCCAGCAGACCGACTAGCGGCCAAGAGACCCAGTACTTC.

The chain is built from TRBV6-1 and TRBJ2-5; 8 bases line up with TRBD1. Looked up from germline, CDR1 is MNHNS and CDR2 is SASEGT. V dropped 8 bases and J dropped 7; count of bases not matched to a gene: 6. The CDR3 loop spans 12 amino acids. The CDR3 bases are TGTGCCAGCCAGGGACAGGAATGGACCCAGTACTTC. Translated: CASQGQEWTQYF.

This clonotype was observed many times. This chain uses TRBV29-1 with TRBJ2-1; 11 bases fit TRBD2. In germline, CDR1 is SQVTM, CDR2 ANQGSEA. V lost 3 bases to trimming and J lost 8 bases; unmatched junction nucleotides: 9. The CDR3 spans 15 residues. The chain's CDR3 is CSVEPTSGSYDEQFF. The CDR3 nucleotides read TGCAGCGTTGAGCCTACTAGCGGGAGTTACGATGAGCAGTTCTTC.

This clonotype was detected a few times. CDR3 protein: CASSQVWTLTYNEQFF. The CDR3 nucleotides read TGTGCCAGCAGCCAAGTTTGGACTCTCACCTACAATGAGCAGTTCTTC. The rearrangement joins TRBV14 to TRBJ2-1; possibly TRBD2 for D (5 bases). Looked up from germline, CDR1 is SGHDN and CDR2 is FVKESK. The CDR3 runs to 16 residues. V gave up 1 base and J gave up 2 bases, with 12 bases separating them.

This clonotype was counted only a few times. The rearrangement uses TRBV7-8 and TRBJ2-5; D possibly corresponds to TRBD1 (5 bases). Germline lookup yields CDR1 SGHVS and CDR2 FQNEAQ. Trimming took off 2 bases at V and 1 base at J, with 8 bases between the two ends. This CDR3 contains 14 residues. The CDR3 DNA follows: TGTGCCAGCAGCTTACTAACAGGCCAAGAGACCCAGTACTTC. Its protein is CASSLLTGQETQYF.

This clonotype was picked up many times. The gene calls are TRBV12-3 or TRBV12-4 and TRBJ2-7, with 11 bases lining up with TRBD2. V dropped 5 bases and J dropped 3; count of bases not matched to a gene: 6. This CDR3 comprises 15 residues. DNA of the CDR3: TGTGCCAGCAGTCCGACTAGCGGGGTAGACTACGAGCAGTACTTC. Translating it yields CASSPTSGVDYEQYF.

The CDR3 loop reads CASSRGDEGYEQYF. CDR3 nucleotides: TGTGCCAGCAGCCGGGGGGATGAAGGCTACGAGCAGTACTTC. The chain joins TRBV3-1 to TRBJ2-7; TRBD2 is a possible D gene (6 bases). Looked up from germline, CDR1 is LGHDT and CDR2 is YNNKEL (reference sequence). V was clipped by 4 bases and J by 3 bases, with 13 bases between them. This CDR3 has 14 residues.

The CDR3: CAISDEKGRADTQYF. CDR3 in DNA: TGTGCCATCAGTGACGAGAAGGGGAGGGCAGATACGCAGTATTTT. The rearrangement joins TRBV10-3 to TRBJ2-3, with TRBD2 matching over 7 bases. With V trimmed by 3 bases and J by 4 bases, 7 bases remained unmatched. The CDR3 runs 15 residues. The germline gives CDR1 ENHRY, CDR2 SYGVKD.

This clonotype showed up just a few times. The V and J genes are TRBV24-1 and TRBJ2-5; D not certain. Per the germline V gene, CDR1 is KGHDR and CDR2 is SFDVKD. V was shortened by 3 bases and J by 3 bases, with 10 bases between the two germline ends. There are 14 residues in the CDR3. The chain's CDR3 is CATSDPRTEETQYF. The CDR3 nucleotides are TGTGCCACCAGTGATCCCAGGACGGAAGAGACCCAGTACTTC.

This clonotype was recorded at least ten times. V is TRBV9 and J is TRBJ2-3; TRBD1 matches at 9 bases. The CDR3 loop spans 16 amino acids. With 0 bases clipped from V and 6 bases from J, the junction kept 8 bases outside the gene matches. The germline CDR1 and CDR2 sequences are SGDLS and YYNGEE. The CDR3 here is CASSVAVQGAGDTQYF. In DNA form, the CDR3 reads TGTGCCAGCAGCGTAGCTGTACAGGGGGCAGGGGATACGCAGTATTTT.

The chain couples TRBV9 to TRBJ2-1, with a tentative D call TRBD1 (5 bases). CDR3 length: 15 residues. CDR1 is SGDLS, CDR2 YYNGEE, per germline. V was shortened by 1 base and J by 9 bases, with 17 bases between the two germline ends. The CDR3 is CASSVLLSGFGEQFF. The CDR3 nucleotides read TGTGCCAGCAGCGTACTCTTATCAGGGTTTGGTGAGCAGTTCTTC.

This clonotype was recorded at least ten times. This sequence joins TRBV4-2 and TRBJ2-3; D possibly corresponds to TRBD2 (5 bases). V lost 1 base and J 0 bases, leaving 11 bases between the germline ends. Germline V CDR1 and CDR2: LGHNA, YNFKEQ. The CDR3 runs to 16 residues. The chain's CDR3 is CASSQAEGGSTDTQYF. The CDR3 DNA is TGTGCCAGCAGCCAAGCAGAGGGCGGAAGCACAGATACGCAGTATTTT.

V is TRBV7-2 and J is TRBJ2-7; D gene unclear. The CDR3 loop spans 12 amino acids. Germline CDR1 SGHTA, CDR2 FQGNSA. V shed 5 bases and J shed 4 bases, with 9 bases lying between them. CDR3 in DNA: TGTGCCAGCAGCCCTTGGGGATACGAGCAGTACTTC. As protein: CASSPWGYEQYF. Full variable domain (remainder filled in from reference TRBV7-2 and TRBJ2-7): GAGVSQSPSNKVTEKGKDVELRCDPISGHTALYWYRQSLGQGLEFLIYFQGNSAPDKSGLPSDRFSAERTGGSVSTLTIQRTQQEDSAVYLCASSPWGYEQYFGPGTRLTVT.

Remarks on this clonotype: At one of its ends the junction is not consistent with the germline gene, which may arise from a read error. This sequence joins TRBV27 and TRBJ2-7, with 7 bases that match TRBD1. Germline CDR1 MNHEY, CDR2 SMNVEV (reference sequence). The CDR3 runs to 13 residues. CDR3 region: CPSSHRGNYEQYF. The CDR3 coding sequence is TGTCCCAGCAGTCACAGGGGCAACTACGAGCAGTACTTC.

This clonotype was found a few times. The chain uses TRBV28 and TRBJ2-7; possibly TRBD1 or TRBD2 for D (6 bases each). The CDR3 sequence is 13 residues long. The V gene lost 6 bases and the J gene lost 4 bases, with 13 bases spanning the gap. CDR1 and CDR2 (germline): MDHEN, SYDVKM. CDR3 amino acids: CASRKGGGYEQYF. DNA for the CDR3: TGTGCCAGCAGAAAAGGAGGGGGTTACGAGCAGTACTTC.

CDR3 nucleotide sequence: TGCAGTGCTAGATTTTCTCCGGGAGTCAACTATGGCTACACCTTC. It translates to CSARFSPGVNYGYTF. The J gene is TRBJ1-2, the V gene TRBV20-1; D not certain. The CDR3 is 15 residues long. V lost 2 bases and J lost 2, with 15 bases in between. In germline, CDR1 is DFQATT, CDR2 SNEGSKA (reference sequence).

The V call is TRBV14, the J call TRBJ2-7; TRBD2 might be the D (6 bases). CDR1 and CDR2 (germline): SGHDN, FVKESK. With 4 bases removed from V and 2 bases from J, the gap between germline ends came to 15 bases. This CDR3 is built from 15 residues. The CDR3 coding sequence is TGTGCCAGCAGCCCCCATCCCCGGGGGACCTACGAGCAGTACTTC. This sequence encodes CASSPHPRGTYEQYF.

This clonotype was detected a few times. V usage is TRBV4-2 and J usage is TRBJ2-2; 12 nucleotides agree with TRBD2. This CDR3 region has 16 residues. After removal of 0 bases from V and 8 bases from J, the junction contained 4 bases not matched to a gene. Germline assignment: CDR1 LGHNA and CDR2 YNFKEQ. The CDR3 loop reads CASSQDASGGAGELFF. Here the CDR3 DNA reads TGTGCCAGCAGCCAAGATGCTAGCGGGGGGGCTGGGGAGCTGTTTTTT.

This sequence joins TRBV5-1 and TRBJ2-1; D might be TRBD1 (6 bases). Between the trimmed V and J ends, which lost 6 bases and 4 bases, there was a span of 14 bases. The germline gives CDR1 SGHRS, CDR2 YFSETQ. The CDR3 runs to 14 residues. The CDR3 is CASNLLQGYNEQFF. The CDR3 DNA follows: TGCGCCAGCAACCTCCTCCAGGGGTACAATGAGCAGTTCTTC.

The V gene is TRBV28, the J gene TRBJ2-7; D is ambiguous. Trimming cost V 2 bases and J 0 bases, with 8 bases left between them. The CDR3 totals 14 residues. From germline, CDR1 is MDHEN and CDR2 SYDVKM. Here the CDR3 DNA reads TGTGCCAGCAGTTTACGCAGAGTCTCCTACGAGCAGTACTTC. The encoded protein is CASSLRRVSYEQYF.

This clonotype was detected ten times or more. V and J are TRBV7-8 and TRBJ2-7; unclear D gene. Germline V gene sequence: CDR1 SGHVS, CDR2 FQNEAQ. The CDR3 is 14 amino acids. Trimming took 3 bases from V and 0 from J, leaving 9 bases between them. The CDR3 DNA follows: TGTGCCAGCAGCTTTTCAGAAAGCTCCTACGAGCAGTACTTC. It specifies CASSFSESSYEQYF.